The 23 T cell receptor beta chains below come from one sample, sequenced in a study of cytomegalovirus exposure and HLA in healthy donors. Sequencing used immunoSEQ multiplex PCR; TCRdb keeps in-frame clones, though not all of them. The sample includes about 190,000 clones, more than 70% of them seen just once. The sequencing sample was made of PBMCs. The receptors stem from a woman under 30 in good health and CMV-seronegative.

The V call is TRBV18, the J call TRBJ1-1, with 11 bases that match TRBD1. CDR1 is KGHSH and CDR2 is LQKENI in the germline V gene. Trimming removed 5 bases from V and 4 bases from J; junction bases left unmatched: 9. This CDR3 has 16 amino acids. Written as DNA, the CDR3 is TGTGCCAGCTCAGGACAGGGGGCGCATCTTGGCACTGAAGCTTTCTTT. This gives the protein CASSGQGAHLGTEAFF. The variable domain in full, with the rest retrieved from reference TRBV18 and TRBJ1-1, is NAGVMQNPRHLVRRRGQEARLRCSPMKGHSHVYWYRQLPEEGLKFMVYLQKENIIDESGMPKERFSAEFPKEGPSILRIQQVVRGDSAAYFCASSGQGAHLGTEAFFGQGTRLTVV.

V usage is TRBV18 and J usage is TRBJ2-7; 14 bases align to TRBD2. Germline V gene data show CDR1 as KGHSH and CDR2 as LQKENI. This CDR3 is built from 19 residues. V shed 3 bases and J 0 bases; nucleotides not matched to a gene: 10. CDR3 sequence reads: CASSPKSGTSGSSSYEQYF. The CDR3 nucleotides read TGTGCCAGCTCACCTAAATCCGGGACTAGCGGGAGCAGCTCCTACGAGCAGTACTTC.

The CDR3 sequence: CASSLAPYSSYEQYF. The CDR3, as DNA: TGTGCCAGCAGCTTGGCCCCTTATAGCTCCTACGAGCAGTACTTC. The rearrangement links TRBV5-5 to TRBJ2-7; no firm D call. CDR3 length: 15 amino acids. Trimming pared 0 bases from V and 0 bases from J, leaving 10 bases between. CDR1 and CDR2 (germline): SGHKS, YYEKEE (reference sequence).

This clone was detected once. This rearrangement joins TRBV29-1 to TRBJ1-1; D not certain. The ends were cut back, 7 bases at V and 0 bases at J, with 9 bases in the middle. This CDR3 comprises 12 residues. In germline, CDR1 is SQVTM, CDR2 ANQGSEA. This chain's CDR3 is CSGRFLNTEAFF. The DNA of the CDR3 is TGCAGCGGGAGGTTTTTGAACACTGAAGCTTTCTTT.

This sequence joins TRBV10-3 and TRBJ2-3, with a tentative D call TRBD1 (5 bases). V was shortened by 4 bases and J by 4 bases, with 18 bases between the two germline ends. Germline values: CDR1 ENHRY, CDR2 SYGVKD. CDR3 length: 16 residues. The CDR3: CAISGPRSQGADTQYF. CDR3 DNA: TGTGCCATCAGTGGTCCGAGATCCCAGGGCGCAGATACGCAGTATTTT.

The CDR3 sequence: CASSPNRGADTGELFF. In nucleotides, the CDR3 is TGTGCCAGCTCACCAAACAGGGGTGCGGACACCGGGGAGCTGTTTTTT. The chain is built from TRBV18 and TRBJ2-2; TRBD1 matches 7 bases. Trimming at V came to 2 bases and at J to 3 bases, leaving 6 bases not matched to a gene. The CDR3 is made up of 16 amino acids. Looked up from germline, CDR1 is KGHSH and CDR2 is LQKENI.

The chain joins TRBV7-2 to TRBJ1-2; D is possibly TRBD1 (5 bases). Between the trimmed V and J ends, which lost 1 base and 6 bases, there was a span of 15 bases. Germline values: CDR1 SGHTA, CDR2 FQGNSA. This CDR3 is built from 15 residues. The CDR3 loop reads CASSLVAGVSDGYTF. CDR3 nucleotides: TGTGCCAGCAGCTTAGTAGCGGGGGTTAGCGATGGCTACACCTTC.

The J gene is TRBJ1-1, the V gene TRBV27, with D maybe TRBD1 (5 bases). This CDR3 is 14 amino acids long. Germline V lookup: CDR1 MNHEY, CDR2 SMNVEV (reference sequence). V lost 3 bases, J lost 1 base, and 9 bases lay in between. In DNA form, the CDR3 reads TGTGCCAGCAGTTTGGGGACTGGGAACACTGAAGCTTTCTTT. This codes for CASSLGTGNTEAFF.

In DNA form, the CDR3 reads TGCGCCAGCAGCCAATTCGTCTCCGGGACAGGGTCCTACAATGAGCAGTTCTTC. Residues: CASSQFVSGTGSYNEQFF. The rearrangement joins TRBV4-1 to TRBJ2-1; 9 nucleotides agree with TRBD1. Germline V gives CDR1 MGHRA, CDR2 YSYEKL. Germline trimming cut 2 bases from V and 1 base from J; bases unmatched to any gene: 9. This CDR3 has 18 residues.

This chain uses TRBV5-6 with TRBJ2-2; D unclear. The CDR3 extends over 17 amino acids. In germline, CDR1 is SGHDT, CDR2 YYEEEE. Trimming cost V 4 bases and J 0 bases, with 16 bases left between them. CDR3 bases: TGTGCCAGCAGCCTCCGATCCGGAACAGCGAACACCGGGGAGCTGTTTTTT. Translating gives CASSLRSGTANTGELFF.

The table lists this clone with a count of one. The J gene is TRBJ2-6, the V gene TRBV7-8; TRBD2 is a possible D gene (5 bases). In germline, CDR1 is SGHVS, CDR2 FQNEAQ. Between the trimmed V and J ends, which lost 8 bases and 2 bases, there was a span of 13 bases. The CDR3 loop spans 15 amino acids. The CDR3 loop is CASEADPAGANVLTF. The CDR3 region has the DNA TGTGCCAGCGAAGCGGACCCTGCTGGGGCCAACGTCCTGACTTTC.

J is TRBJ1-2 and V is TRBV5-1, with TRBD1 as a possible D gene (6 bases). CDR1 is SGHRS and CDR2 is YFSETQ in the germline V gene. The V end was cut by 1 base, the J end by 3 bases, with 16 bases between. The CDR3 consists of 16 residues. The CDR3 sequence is CASSLKIQGSDYGYTF. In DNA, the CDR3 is TGCGCCAGCAGCTTGAAAATACAGGGTTCGGACTATGGCTACACCTTC. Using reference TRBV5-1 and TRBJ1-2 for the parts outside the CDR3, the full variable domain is KAGVTQTPRYLIKTRGQQVTLSCSPISGHRSVSWYQQTPGQGLQFLFEYFSETQRNKGNFPGRFSGRQFSNSRSEMNVSTLELGDSALYLCASSLKIQGSDYGYTFGSGTRLTVV.

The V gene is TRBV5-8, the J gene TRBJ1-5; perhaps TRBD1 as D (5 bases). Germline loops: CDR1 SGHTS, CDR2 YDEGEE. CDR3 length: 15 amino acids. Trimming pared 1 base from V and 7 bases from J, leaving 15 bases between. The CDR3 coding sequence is TGTGCCAGCAGCTTGAAAGTAGGGGTGATCCAGCCCCAGCATTTT. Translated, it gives CASSLKVGVIQPQHF.

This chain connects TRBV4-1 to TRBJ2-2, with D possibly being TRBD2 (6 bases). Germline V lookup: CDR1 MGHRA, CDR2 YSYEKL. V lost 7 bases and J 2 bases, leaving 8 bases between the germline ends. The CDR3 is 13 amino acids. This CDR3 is CASKGGNTGELFF. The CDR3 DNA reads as TGCGCCAGCAAGGGAGGCAACACCGGGGAGCTGTTTTTT.

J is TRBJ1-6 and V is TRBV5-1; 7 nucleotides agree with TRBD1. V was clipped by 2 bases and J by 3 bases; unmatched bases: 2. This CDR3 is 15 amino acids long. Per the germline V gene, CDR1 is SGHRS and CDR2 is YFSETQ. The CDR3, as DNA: TGCGCCAGCAGCTTCACAGGGGACTATAATTCACCCCTCCACTTT. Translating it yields CASSFTGDYNSPLHF.

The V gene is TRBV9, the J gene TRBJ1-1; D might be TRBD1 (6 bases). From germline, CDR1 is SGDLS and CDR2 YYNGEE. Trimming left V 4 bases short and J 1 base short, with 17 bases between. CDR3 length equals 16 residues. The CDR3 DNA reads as TGTGCCAGCAGCCCCTCGGGGGGCGGGGGGAACACTGAAGCTTTCTTT. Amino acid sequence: CASSPSGGGGNTEAFF. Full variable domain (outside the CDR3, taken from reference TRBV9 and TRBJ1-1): DSGVTQTPKHLITATGQRVTLRCSPRSGDLSVYWYQQSLDQGLQFLIQYYNGEERAKGNILERFSAQQFPDLHSELNLSSLELGDSALYFCASSPSGGGGNTEAFFGQGTRLTVV.

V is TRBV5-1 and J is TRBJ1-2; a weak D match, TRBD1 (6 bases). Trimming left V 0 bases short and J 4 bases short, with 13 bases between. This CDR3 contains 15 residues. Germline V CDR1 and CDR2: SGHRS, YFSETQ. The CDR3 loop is CASSLDTGTSYGYTF. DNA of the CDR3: TGCGCCAGCAGCTTGGATACAGGGACGAGCTATGGCTACACCTTC.

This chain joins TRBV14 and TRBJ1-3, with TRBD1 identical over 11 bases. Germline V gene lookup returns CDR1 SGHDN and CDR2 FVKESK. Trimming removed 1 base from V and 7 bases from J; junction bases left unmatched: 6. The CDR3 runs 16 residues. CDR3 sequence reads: CASSQGLDRGLNTIYF. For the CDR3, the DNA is TGTGCCAGCAGCCAAGGACTGGACAGGGGGCTGAACACCATATATTTT. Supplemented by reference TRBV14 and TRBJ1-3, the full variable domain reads EAGVTQFPSHSVIEKGQTVTLRCDPISGHDNLYWYRRVMGKEIKFLLHFVKESKQDESGMPNNRFLAERTGGTYSTLKVQPAELEDSGVYFCASSQGLDRGLNTIYFGEGSWLTVV.

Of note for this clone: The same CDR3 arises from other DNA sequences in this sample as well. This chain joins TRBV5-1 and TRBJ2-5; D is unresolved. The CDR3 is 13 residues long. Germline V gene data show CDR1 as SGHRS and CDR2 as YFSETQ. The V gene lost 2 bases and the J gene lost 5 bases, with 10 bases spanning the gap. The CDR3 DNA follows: TGCGCCAGCAGCTTAGGCGGTGGGGAGACCCAGTACTTC. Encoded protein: CASSLGGGETQYF.

The CDR3 nucleotides read TGTGCCAGCAGTGGACTAGCGGGGACCGGGGAGCTGTTTTTT. Its protein product is CASSGLAGTGELFF. This chain joins TRBV2 and TRBJ2-2; TRBD2 agrees at 11 bases. The germline V gene has CDR1 SNHLY and CDR2 FYNNEI. V shed 4 bases, J shed 5 bases, and the junction held 0 bases outside the gene matches. There are 14 residues in the CDR3.

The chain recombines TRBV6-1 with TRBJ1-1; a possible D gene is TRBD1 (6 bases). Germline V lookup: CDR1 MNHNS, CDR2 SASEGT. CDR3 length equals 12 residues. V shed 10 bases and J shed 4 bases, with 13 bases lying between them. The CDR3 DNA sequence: TGTGCCATAGGGACATCTCGCACTGAAGCTTTCTTT. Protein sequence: CAIGTSRTEAFF.

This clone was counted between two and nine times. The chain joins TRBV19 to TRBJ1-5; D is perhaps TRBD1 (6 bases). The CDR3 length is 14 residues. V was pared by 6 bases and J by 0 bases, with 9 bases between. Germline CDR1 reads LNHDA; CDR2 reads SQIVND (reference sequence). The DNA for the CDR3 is TGTGCCAGTAGGGGGACACTTAGCAATCAGCCCCAGCATTTT. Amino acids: CASRGTLSNQPQHF.

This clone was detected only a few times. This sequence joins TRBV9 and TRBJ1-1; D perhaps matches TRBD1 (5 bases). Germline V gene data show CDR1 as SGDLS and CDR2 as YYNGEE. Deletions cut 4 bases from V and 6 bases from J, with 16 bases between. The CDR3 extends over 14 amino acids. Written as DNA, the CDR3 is TGTGCCAGCAGCCCGGACGTGGGGCTCGCTGAAGCTTTCTTT. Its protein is CASSPDVGLAEAFF.